These T cell receptor beta chains were read from a single sample in a study of blood T cell repertoires in COVID-19. Sequencing used immunoSEQ multiplex PCR; TCRdb keeps in-frame clones, though not all of them. The sample yields around 200,000 clones, less than 90% seen once. The sequencing input was PBMCs or T cells enriched from blood (not recorded which). The source of these receptors is a woman younger than 45 who had been exposed to COVID-19. Each CDR3 is given with its conserved first and last residue. The order of the fields is V gene, clone size, D gene, J gene, CDR3 DNA, CDR3 protein. D genes are given only for firm matches. Clone size, where shown, is once, few, many, or a class for clones that have expanded.

TRBV2	.	TRBD1	TRBJ1-6	TGTGCCAGCAGGGATCCGGGACAGGGGGCGCCCAATTCACCCCTCCACTTT	CASRDPGQGAPNSPLHF
TRBV5-1	.	TRBD2	TRBJ2-1	TGCGCCAGCAGCTTGACTAGCGGGGGCTTTACCTACAATGAGCAGTTCTTC	CASSLTSGGFTYNEQFF
TRBV10-1	once	.	TRBJ1-2	TGCGCCAGCAGTGAGTCGTTGGGGGCCTATGGCTACACCTTC	CASSESLGAYGYTF
TRBV5-1	.	.	TRBJ1-6	TGCGCCAGCAGCGGTGACAAGAGTAATTCACCCCTCCACTTT	CASSGDKSNSPLHF
TRBV5-1	.	.	TRBJ1-2	TGCGCCAGCAGCTTGGCAGGGCGGGAGCGGGACTATGGCTACACCTTC	CASSLAGRERDYGYTF
TRBV3-1/TRBV3-2	.	TRBD2	TRBJ2-7	TGTGCCAGCAGCGGTACTAGCGGGGGGGACGAGCAGTACTTC	CASSGTSGGDEQYF
TRBV5-1	.	TRBD1	TRBJ1-4	TGCGCCAGCAGCTTGTCCTCAGGGGGCTTTGGTGAAAAACTGTTTTTT	CASSLSSGGFGEKLFF
TRBV30	.	.	TRBJ2-7	TGTGCCTGGAGGCCGCCGGGGTACGAGCAGTACTTC	CAWRPPGYEQYF
TRBV7-9	.	.	TRBJ1-6	TGTGCCAGCACCGGGGGGATGATCTCCTATAATTCACCCCTCCACTTT	CASTGGMISYNSPLHF
TRBV11-3	.	.	TRBJ1-3	TGTGCCAGCAGCTTTTACCCCAGGGAAAACTCTGGAAACACCATATATTTT	CASSFYPRENSGNTIYF
TRBV19	.	.	TRBJ2-2	TGTGCCAGTAGTATAGAGGCTTCAACCGGGGAGCTGTTTTTT	CASSIEASTGELFF
TRBV19	.	.	TRBJ1-2	TGTGCCACAGCCGCGGCAGTTGATTACGGCTACACCTTC	CATAAAVDYGYTF
TRBV28	few	.	TRBJ1-1	TGTGCCAGCAGTTTAACAGGGAGTACTGAAGCTTTCTTT	CASSLTGSTEAFF
TRBV18	.	.	TRBJ1-2	TGTGCCAGCTCACCACGCTTGGAGTATGGCTACACCTTC	CASSPRLEYGYTF
TRBV9	.	.	TRBJ1-6	TGTGCCAGCAGCAGCCCAGGTTCACCCCTCCACTTT	CASSSPGSPLHF
TRBV5-1	.	.	TRBJ2-7	TGCGCCAGCAGCTCCCCGGACAAGACCTACGAGCAGTACTTC	CASSSPDKTYEQYF
TRBV19	.	TRBD2	TRBJ2-7	TGTGCCAGTGGACGGGGGGAGGGCTACGAGCAGTACTTC	CASGRGEGYEQYF
TRBV18	once	TRBD1	TRBJ1-5	TGTGCCAGCTCCCCAACCACAGGGGTTAATCAGCCCCAGCATTTT	CASSPTTGVNQPQHF
TRBV6-5	.	.	TRBJ1-3	TGTGCCAGCAGCCCGGTATCTACTGGAAACACCATATATTTT	CASSPVSTGNTIYF
TRBV27	.	.	TRBJ1-5	TGTGCCAGCAGTGTCGGACTGGGCAATCAGCCCCAGCATTTT	CASSVGLGNQPQHF
TRBV24-1	.	.	TRBJ2-3	TGTGCCACCAGTGACCTGGGGGGTAGCACAGATACGCAGTATTTT	CATSDLGGSTDTQYF
TRBV5-5	.	TRBD1	TRBJ2-2	TGTGCCAGCAGCTGGGGCATACAGGGGACCGGGGAGCTGTTTTTT	CASSWGIQGTGELFF
TRBV6-5	.	TRBD1	TRBJ1-2	TGTGCCAGCAGTCGGATACAGGGGAACTATGGCTACACCTTC	CASSRIQGNYGYTF
TRBV9	.	.	TRBJ2-5	TGTGCCAGCAGCGCGGGATTAGAAGAGACCCAGTACTTC	CASSAGLEETQYF
TRBV5-4	.	TRBD1	TRBJ2-5	TGTGCCAGCAGCCATCCTCCGGGACAGGGTGAGACCCAGTACTTC	CASSHPPGQGETQYF
TRBV30	.	TRBD1	TRBJ1-1	TGTGCCTGGAGTGCCACGGGACAGGGTGAAGCTTTCTTT	CAWSATGQGEAFF
TRBV29-1	few	TRBD1	TRBJ1-2	TGCAGCGCCCGACAGGGTATCGGCTATGGCTACACCTTC	CSARQGIGYGYTF
TRBV9	once	TRBD1	TRBJ1-1	TGTGCCAGCAGCGGTGACAGGGCGAACACTGAAGCTTTCTTT	CASSGDRANTEAFF
TRBV4-1	.	.	TRBJ1-6	TGCGCCAGCAGCCAAGATATAACAGGGCATTCACCCCTCCACTTT	CASSQDITGHSPLHF
TRBV5-8	.	TRBD1	TRBJ1-1	TGTGCCAGCAGCCGTTTCGGGCAGGGGGCTGAAGCTTTCTTT	CASSRFGQGAEAFF
TRBV19	.	.	TRBJ2-2	TGTGCCAGTAGTTCGGGGGTATTAAACACCGGGGAGCTGTTTTTT	CASSSGVLNTGELFF
TRBV5-5	.	.	TRBJ1-1	TGTGCCAGCAGCTTGGGAGGCGAGACCGGAGAAGCTTTCTTT	CASSLGGETGEAFF
TRBV10-3	.	.	TRBJ1-2	TGTGCCATCAGTGTGGGCACCCCAACATCGGGCTACACCTTC	CAISVGTPTSGYTF
TRBV2	.	.	TRBJ2-3	TGTGCCAGCAGTGAAGCTGGGGCCGGCACAGATACGCAGTATTTT	CASSEAGAGTDTQYF
TRBV5-1	few	.	TRBJ2-7	TGCGCCAGCAACCGAGGGGGGGAATCCTACGAGCAGTACTTC	CASNRGGESYEQYF
TRBV5-5	.	TRBD1	TRBJ1-6	TGTGCCAGCAGCTCGGGACAGGGGCCAAATTCACCCCTCCACTTT	CASSSGQGPNSPLHF
TRBV3-1/TRBV3-2	.	.	TRBJ1-6	TGTGCCAGCAGCCAAGTTCAGGGGAATTCACCCCTCCACTTT	CASSQVQGNSPLHF
TRBV19	once	TRBD1	TRBJ1-4	TGTGCCAGTAGTAGCCCAGGGGGAAGTGAAAAACTGTTTTTT	CASSSPGGSEKLFF
TRBV24-1	.	TRBD1	TRBJ2-6	TGTGCCACCAGCGACAGGGGGACTGGGGCCAACGTCCTGACTTTC	CATSDRGTGANVLTF
TRBV30	.	TRBD1	TRBJ1-2	TGTGCATTACGGACAGGGGGAAACTATGGCTACACCTTC	CALRTGGNYGYTF
TRBV10-2	.	TRBD2	TRBJ2-2	TGCGCCAGCAGGCTAGCGGGAGTAGGGACCGGGGAGCTGTTTTTT	CASRLAGVGTGELFF
TRBV5-4	.	TRBD1	TRBJ2-5	TGTGCCAGCAGCTCACAGGGGTTGGAGACCCAGTACTTC	CASSSQGLETQYF
TRBV5-6	.	TRBD1	TRBJ2-7	TGTGCCAGCAGCTCGTGGACAGGGGGGTTCCACGAGCAGTACTTC	CASSSWTGGFHEQYF
TRBV5-1	.	.	TRBJ1-2	TGCGCCAGCAGCCCCGTGAGCGTCGGTAACTATGGCTACACCTTC	CASSPVSVGNYGYTF
TRBV9	once	TRBD2	TRBJ2-2	TGTGCCAGCAGCCCACGGACTAGCGGGGGCGCCGGGGAGCTGTTTTTT	CASSPRTSGGAGELFF
TRBV6-5	few	.	TRBJ1-2	TGTGCCAGCAGTTACAGTAGGGGCGGAGGGTATGGCTACACCTTC	CASSYSRGGGYGYTF
TRBV5-1	.	.	TRBJ1-6	TGCGCCAGCAGCCAGGACAGCCGAGGGTACAATTCACCCCTCCACTTT	CASSQDSRGYNSPLHF
TRBV10-1	once	.	TRBJ2-7	TGCGCCAGCAGTGACCCTCAGGGCGAGCAGTACTTC	CASSDPQGEQYF
TRBV12-3/TRBV12-4	.	.	TRBJ1-1	TGTGCCAGCAGTCCCCCATCGAACACTGAAGCTTTCTTT	CASSPPSNTEAFF
TRBV7-8	few	TRBD2	TRBJ2-1	TGTGCCAGCAGCCCCCGGGAGGGGGGTTACAATGAGCAGTTCTTC	CASSPREGGYNEQFF
TRBV19	once	.	TRBJ2-2	TGTGCCACTAGGGCTAGCGAGGGCACCGGGGAGCTGTTTTTT	CATRASEGTGELFF
TRBV6-1	.	.	TRBJ1-1	TGTGCCAGCAGTGAAAACATTAACACTGAAGCTTTCTTT	CASSENINTEAFF
TRBV5-6	.	.	TRBJ1-2	TGTGCCAGCAGCCCGGAAGGGGCCCTCGGGGGCTACACCTTC	CASSPEGALGGYTF
TRBV10-2	.	.	TRBJ1-5	TGCGCCAGCAGTGACAGGGACAATCAGCCCCAGCATTTT	CASSDRDNQPQHF
TRBV5-4	.	.	TRBJ2-5	TGTGCCAGCAGCTTGATAGGGAGGACAGAGACCCAGTACTTC	CASSLIGRTETQYF
TRBV28	.	.	TRBJ2-6	TGTGCCAGCAGTTTTTTTACTGGGGCCAACGTCCTGACTTTC	CASSFFTGANVLTF
TRBV12-3/TRBV12-4	.	TRBD1	TRBJ1-2	TGTGCCAGCAGTAGGGGACAGGGCTATGGCTACACCTTC	CASSRGQGYGYTF